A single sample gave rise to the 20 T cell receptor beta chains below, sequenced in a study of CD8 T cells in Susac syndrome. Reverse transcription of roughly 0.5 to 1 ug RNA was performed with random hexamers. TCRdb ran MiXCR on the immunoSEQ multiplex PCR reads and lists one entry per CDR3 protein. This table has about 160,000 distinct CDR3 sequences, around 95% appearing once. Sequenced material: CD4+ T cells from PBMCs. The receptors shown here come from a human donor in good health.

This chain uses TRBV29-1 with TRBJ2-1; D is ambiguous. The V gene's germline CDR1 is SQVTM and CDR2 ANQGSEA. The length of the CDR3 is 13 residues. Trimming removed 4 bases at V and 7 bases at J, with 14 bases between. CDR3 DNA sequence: TGCAGCGTTGCGGCTAGAGGCACGAATGAGCAGTTCTTC. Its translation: CSVAARGTNEQFF.

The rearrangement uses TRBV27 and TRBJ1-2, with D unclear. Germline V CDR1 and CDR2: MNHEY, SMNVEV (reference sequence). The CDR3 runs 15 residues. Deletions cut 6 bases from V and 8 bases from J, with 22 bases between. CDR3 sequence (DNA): TGTGCCAGCAGCCGAGCCCTAGCGGTGGTTGGAGGCTACACCTTC. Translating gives CASSRALAVVGGYTF.

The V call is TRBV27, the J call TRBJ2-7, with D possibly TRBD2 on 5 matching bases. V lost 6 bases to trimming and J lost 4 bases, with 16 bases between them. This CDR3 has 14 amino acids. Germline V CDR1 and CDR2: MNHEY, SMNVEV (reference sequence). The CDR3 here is CASSRSAGGYEQYF. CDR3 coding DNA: TGTGCCAGCAGCCGTTCGGCGGGTGGGTACGAGCAGTACTTC.

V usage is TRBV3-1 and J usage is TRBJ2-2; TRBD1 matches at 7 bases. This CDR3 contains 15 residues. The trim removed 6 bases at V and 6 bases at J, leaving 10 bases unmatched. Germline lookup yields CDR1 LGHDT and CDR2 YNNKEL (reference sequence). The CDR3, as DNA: TGTGCCAGCAGGGACAGGAGGATAGTGGCCGGGGAGCTGTTTTTT. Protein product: CASRDRRIVAGELFF. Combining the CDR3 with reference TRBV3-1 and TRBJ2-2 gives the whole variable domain DTAVSQTPKYLVTQMGNDKSIKCEQNLGHDTMYWYKQDSKKFLKIMFSYNNKELIINETVPNRFSPKSPDKAHLNLHINSLELGDSAVYFCASRDRRIVAGELFFGEGSRLTVL.

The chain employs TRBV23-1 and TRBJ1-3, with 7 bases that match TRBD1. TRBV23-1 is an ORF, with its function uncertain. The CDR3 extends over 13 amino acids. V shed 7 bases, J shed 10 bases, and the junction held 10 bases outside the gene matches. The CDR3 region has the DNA TGCGCCAGCACACCGGGACAGCCTATGACCATATATTTT. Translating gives CASTPGQPMTIYF.

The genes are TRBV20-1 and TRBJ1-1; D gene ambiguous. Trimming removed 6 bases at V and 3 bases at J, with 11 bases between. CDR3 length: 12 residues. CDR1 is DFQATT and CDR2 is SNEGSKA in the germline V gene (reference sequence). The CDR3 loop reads CSAEDPHTEAFF. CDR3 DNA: TGCAGTGCCGAGGACCCTCACACTGAAGCTTTCTTT.

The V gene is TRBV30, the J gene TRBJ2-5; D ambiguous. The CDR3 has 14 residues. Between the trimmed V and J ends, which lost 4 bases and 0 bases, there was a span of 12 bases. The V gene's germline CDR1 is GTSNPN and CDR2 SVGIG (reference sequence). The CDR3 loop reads CAWNGYGHQETQYF. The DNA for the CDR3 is TGTGCCTGGAACGGGTATGGACACCAAGAGACCCAGTACTTC.

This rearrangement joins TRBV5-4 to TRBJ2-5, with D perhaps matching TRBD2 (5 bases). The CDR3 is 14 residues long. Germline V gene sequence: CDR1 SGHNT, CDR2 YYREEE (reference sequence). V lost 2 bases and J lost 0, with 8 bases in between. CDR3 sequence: CASSLRADQETQYF. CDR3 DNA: TGTGCCAGCAGCTTAAGAGCGGACCAAGAGACCCAGTACTTC.

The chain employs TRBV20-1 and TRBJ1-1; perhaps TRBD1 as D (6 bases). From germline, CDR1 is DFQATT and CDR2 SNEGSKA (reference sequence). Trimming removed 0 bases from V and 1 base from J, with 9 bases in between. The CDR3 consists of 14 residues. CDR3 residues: CSARDTGTNTEAFF. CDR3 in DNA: TGCAGTGCTAGAGATACAGGGACGAACACTGAAGCTTTCTTT.

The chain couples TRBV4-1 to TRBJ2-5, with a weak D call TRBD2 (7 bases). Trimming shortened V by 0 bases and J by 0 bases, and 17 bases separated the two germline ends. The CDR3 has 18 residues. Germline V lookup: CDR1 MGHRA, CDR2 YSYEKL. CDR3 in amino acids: CASSQDLSGGWYQETQYF. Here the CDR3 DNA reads TGCGCCAGCAGCCAAGATTTGTCGGGGGGCTGGTACCAAGAGACCCAGTACTTC.

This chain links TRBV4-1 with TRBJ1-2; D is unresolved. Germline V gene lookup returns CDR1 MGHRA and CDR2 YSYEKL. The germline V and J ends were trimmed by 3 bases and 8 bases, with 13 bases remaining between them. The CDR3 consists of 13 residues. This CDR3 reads CASSQFRGWGYTF. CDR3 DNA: TGCGCCAGCAGCCAGTTCCGGGGTTGGGGCTACACCTTC.

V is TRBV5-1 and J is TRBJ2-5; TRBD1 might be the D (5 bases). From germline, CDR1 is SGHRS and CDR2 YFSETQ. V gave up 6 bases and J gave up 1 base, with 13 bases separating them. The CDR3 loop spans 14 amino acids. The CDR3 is CASTLWTPQETQYF. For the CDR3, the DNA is TGCGCCAGCACCCTCTGGACACCCCAAGAGACCCAGTACTTC.

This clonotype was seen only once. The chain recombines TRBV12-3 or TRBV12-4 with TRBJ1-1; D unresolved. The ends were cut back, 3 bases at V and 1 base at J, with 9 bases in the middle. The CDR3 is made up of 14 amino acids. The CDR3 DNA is TGTGCCAGCAGTTTCAGGCGGAGGAACACTGAAGCTTTCTTT. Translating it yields CASSFRRRNTEAFF.

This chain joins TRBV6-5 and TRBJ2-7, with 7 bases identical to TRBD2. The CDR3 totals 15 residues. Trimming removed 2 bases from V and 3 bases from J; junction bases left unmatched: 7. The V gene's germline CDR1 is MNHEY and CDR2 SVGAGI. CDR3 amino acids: CASSYTSGGHYEQYF. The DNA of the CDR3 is TGTGCCAGCAGTTACACCTCGGGGGGTCACTACGAGCAGTACTTC.

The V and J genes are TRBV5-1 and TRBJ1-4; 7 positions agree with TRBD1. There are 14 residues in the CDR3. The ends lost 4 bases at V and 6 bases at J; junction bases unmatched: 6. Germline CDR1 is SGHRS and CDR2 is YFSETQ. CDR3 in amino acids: CASSPGQWDEKLFF. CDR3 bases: TGCGCCAGCAGCCCGGGACAGTGGGATGAAAAACTGTTTTTT.

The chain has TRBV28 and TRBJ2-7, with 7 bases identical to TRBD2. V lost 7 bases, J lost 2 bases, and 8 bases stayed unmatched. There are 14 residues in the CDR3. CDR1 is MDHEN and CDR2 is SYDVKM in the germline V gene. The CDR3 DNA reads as TGTGCCAGCACTACCGGGGGGACTACCTACGAGCAGTACTTC. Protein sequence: CASTTGGTTYEQYF.

The DNA for the CDR3 is TGTGCCAGCAGTGCCGGGGGGGGAAACACTGAAGCTTTCTTT. Amino acid sequence: CASSAGGGNTEAFF. This chain joins TRBV6-6 and TRBJ1-1, with D possibly TRBD1 on 5 matching bases. CDR1 and CDR2 (germline): MNHNY, SVGAGI (reference sequence). The length of the CDR3 is 14 residues. Trimming removed 5 bases at V and 2 bases at J, with 12 bases between.

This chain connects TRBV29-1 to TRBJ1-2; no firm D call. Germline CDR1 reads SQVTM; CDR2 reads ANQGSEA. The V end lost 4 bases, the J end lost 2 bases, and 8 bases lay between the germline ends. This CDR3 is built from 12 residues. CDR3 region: CSVVGLNYGYTF. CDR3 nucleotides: TGCAGCGTTGTCGGTCTAAACTATGGCTACACCTTC.

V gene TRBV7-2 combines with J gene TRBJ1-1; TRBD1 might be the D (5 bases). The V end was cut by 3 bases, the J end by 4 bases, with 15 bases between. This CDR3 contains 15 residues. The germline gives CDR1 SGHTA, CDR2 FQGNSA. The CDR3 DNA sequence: TGTGCCAGCAGCTTTGAGATGGGGGTTGGCACTGAAGCTTTCTTT. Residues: CASSFEMGVGTEAFF.

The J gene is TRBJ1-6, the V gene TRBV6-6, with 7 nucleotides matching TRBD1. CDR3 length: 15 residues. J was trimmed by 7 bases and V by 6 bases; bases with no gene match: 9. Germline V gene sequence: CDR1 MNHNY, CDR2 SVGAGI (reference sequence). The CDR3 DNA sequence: TGTGCCAGCAGCTTCGACAGGGCAGGAAATTCACCCCTCCACTTT. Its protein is CASSFDRAGNSPLHF.